This TCR beta chain was captured by sequencing in a study of blood T cell repertoires in COVID-19. Study summary: Samples representing acute and convalescent COVID-19 were sourced from the United States, Italy and Spain. T cells, B-cell-depleted T cells, or PBMCs supplied cDNA or gDNA.

CDR3 size: 11 residues. Germline CDR1 is DFQATT and CDR2 is SNEGSKA (reference sequence). V was pared by 3 bases and J by 8 bases, with 9 bases between. As handled by the study authors: Nucleated cell number was recorded as an estimate derived from reference gene primer amplification. Assay: immunoSEQ multiplex PCR; the TCRdb copy retains only in-frame clones and omits some. V and J calls and clone size are as listed in that table; D and trimming were resolved from the DNA. This sample yields around 94,000 clones, of which roughly 90% are seen a single time; over 1.5% belongs to the top ten. Sample: peripheral blood. The sequence derives from a man older than 75 with acute or convalescent COVID-19. J is TRBJ2-3 and V is TRBV20-1; D perhaps matches TRBD2 (5 bases). CDR3 nucleotide sequence: TGCAGTGCTAGTGAGGGCCGTACGCAGTATTTT. As protein: CSASEGRTQYF.